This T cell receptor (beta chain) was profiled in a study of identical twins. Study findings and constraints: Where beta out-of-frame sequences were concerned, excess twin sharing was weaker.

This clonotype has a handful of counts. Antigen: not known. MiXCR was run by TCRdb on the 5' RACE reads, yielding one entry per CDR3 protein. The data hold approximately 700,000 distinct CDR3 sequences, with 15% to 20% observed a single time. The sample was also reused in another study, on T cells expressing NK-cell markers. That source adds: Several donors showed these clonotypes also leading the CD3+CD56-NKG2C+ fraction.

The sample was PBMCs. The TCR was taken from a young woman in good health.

The CDR3 nucleotides are TGTGCCAGCAGCGTCACACAGGGAAGCTTAGATACGCAGTATTTT. Protein product: CASSVTQGSLDTQYF. This chain joins TRBV9 and TRBJ2-3; tentative D call: TRBD1 (6 bases). V was trimmed by 2 bases and J by 5 bases, leaving 15 bases between them. CDR3 length: 15 residues. The germline V gene encodes CDR1 SGDLS and CDR2 YYNGEE.